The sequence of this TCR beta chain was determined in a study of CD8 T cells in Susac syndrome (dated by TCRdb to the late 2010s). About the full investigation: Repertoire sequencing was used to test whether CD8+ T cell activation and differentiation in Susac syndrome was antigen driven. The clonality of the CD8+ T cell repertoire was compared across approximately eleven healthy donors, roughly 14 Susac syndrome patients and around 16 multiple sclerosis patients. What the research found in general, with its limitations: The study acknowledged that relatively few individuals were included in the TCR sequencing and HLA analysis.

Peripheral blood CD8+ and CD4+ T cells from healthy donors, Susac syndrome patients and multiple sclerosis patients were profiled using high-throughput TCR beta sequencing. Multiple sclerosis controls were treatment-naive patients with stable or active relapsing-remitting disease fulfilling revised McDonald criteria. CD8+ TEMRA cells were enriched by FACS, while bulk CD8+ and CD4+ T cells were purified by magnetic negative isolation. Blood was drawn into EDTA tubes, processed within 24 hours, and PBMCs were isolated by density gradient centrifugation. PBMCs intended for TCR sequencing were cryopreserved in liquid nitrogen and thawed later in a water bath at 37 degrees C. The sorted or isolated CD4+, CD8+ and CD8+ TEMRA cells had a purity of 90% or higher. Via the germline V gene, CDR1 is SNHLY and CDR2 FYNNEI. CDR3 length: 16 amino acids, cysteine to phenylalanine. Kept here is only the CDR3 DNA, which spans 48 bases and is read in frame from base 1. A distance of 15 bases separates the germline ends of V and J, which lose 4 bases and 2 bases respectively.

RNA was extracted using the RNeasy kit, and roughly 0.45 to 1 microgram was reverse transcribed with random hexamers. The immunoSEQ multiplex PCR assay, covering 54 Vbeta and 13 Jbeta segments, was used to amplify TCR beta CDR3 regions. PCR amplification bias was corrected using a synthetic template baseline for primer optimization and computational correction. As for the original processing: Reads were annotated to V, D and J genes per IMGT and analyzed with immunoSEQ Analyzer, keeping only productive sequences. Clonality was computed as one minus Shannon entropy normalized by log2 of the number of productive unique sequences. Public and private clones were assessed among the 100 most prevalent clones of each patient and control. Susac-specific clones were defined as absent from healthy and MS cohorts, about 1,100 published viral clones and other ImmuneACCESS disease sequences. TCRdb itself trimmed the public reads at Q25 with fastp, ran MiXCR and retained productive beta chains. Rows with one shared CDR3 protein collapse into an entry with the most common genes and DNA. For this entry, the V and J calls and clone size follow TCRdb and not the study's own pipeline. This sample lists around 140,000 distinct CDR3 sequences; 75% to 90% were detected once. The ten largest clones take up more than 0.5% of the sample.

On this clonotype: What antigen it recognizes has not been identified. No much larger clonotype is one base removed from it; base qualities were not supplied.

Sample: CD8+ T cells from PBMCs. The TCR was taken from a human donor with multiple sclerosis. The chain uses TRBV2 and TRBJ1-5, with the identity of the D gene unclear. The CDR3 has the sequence CASSGVGLRRNQPQHF. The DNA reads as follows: TGTGCCAGCAGTGGGGTGGGTCTTCGGCGCAATCAGCCCCAGCATTTT.